This TCR beta chain was observed in a study of blood T cell repertoires in COVID-19. Overall study: Acute-phase and convalescent COVID-19 samples originated in the United States, Italy and Spain. Sample material is recorded as cDNA or gDNA derived from T cells, B-cell-depleted T cells, or PBMCs.

Repertoires were generated with immunoSEQ multiplex PCR, while TCRdb's copy carries only in-frame clones and drops some. Among tens of thousands of clones listed, approximately 90% were seen once. The V gene's germline CDR1 is PRHDT and CDR2 FYEKMQ (reference sequence). The CDR3 is made up of 14 amino acids. Trimming cost V 4 bases and J 2 bases, with 9 bases left between them. The specimen sequenced was peripheral blood. This receptor was taken from a woman in her sixties or seventies with active COVID-19. The chain combines TRBV13 with TRBJ2-1; possible D gene TRBD2, 5 bases. The CDR3 region is CASSSLGTYNEQFF. The CDR3 nucleotides read TGTGCCAGCAGCTCACTCGGGACCTACAATGAGCAGTTCTTC.